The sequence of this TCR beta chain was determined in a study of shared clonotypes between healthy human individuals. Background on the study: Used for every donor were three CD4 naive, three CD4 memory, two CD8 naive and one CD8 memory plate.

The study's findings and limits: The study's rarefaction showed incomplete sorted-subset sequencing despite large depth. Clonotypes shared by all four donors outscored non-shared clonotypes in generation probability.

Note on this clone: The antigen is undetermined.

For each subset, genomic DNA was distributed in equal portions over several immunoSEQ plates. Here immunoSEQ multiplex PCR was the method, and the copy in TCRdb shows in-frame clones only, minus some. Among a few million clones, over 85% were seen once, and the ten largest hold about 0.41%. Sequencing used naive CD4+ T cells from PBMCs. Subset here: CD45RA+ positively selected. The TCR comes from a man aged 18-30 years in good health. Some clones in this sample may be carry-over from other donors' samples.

CDR3 in amino acids: CASSLIPPRIGRSEQYF. In nucleotides, the CDR3 is TGTGCCAGCAGTTTAATTCCTCCCCGGATAGGCCGTTCCGAGCAGTACTTC. J is TRBJ2-7 and V is TRBV27; unclear D gene. The V gene's germline CDR1 is MNHEY and CDR2 SMNVEV (reference sequence). This CDR3 contains 17 residues. The V and J ends lost 2 bases and 6 bases respectively, with 23 bases between them.